This record covers a single T cell receptor beta chain. Its antigen is undetermined. This record comes from a study of blood T cells in healthy people across ages. Study-wide points: Naive CD4+ cells and diversity were both higher in long-lived donors than in aged donors.

Then a second PCR, running roughly 7 to 11 cycles, was carried out with a sample-barcoded 5' primer and a J-beta primer mix. TCRdb redid the calling of the 5' RACE reads with MiXCR, one entry per CDR3 protein. This sample has 650,000 to 800,000 distinct CDR3 sequences, with under 45% found just once. This CDR3 comprises 11 residues. V gave up 1 base and J gave up 5 bases, with 3 bases separating them. Per germline, CDR1 DFQATT and CDR2 SNEGSKA (reference sequence). The gene calls are TRBV20-1 and TRBJ2-4; D is unclear. The sequence was obtained from a man in his sixties in good health. The sample was blood. In nucleotides, the CDR3 is TGCAGTGCTAGAGTTCAAAACATTCAGTACTTC. This gives the protein CSARVQNIQYF.